This T cell receptor (beta chain) came from a study of shared T cell receptors in the human thymus (dated by TCRdb to the early 2020s). About the investigation overall: The study examined how self-reactive, shared T-cell receptor alpha chains are generated in the human thymus.

Comments on this clone: The antigen it recognizes is unknown. No per-base quality is available; no much larger clone lies one base away.

Library method: the immunoSEQ multiplex PCR assay. The table was pulled from immuneACCESS by TCRdb, which kept in-frame rearrangements only. Such tables lose some clones; where checked, under half of the loss comes from unresolved V genes, and the rest has no known cause. Across this sample there are about 540,000 clones, with 70% to 80% seen only once. More than 0.01% of the sample is taken by the ten largest. V is trimmed back by 7 bases and J by 2 bases, and the junction contains 10 bases that no gene match accounts for. Including cysteine and phenylalanine, the CDR3 has 16 amino acids. Only the CDR3 portion is preserved as DNA: 48 bases, with reading frame beginning at the first base. Based on the germline V gene (reference sequence), the CDR1 and CDR2 sequences are MNHEY and SMNVEV. This same sample was also taken into another study, of human thymus T cells. As the second study states: The donors were immunologically healthy infants in Finland who had open corrective cardiac surgery for congenital heart defects. The thymus tissue came from surgical resects taken out during corrective cardiac surgery. Usage of V and J gene segments appeared to be biased in both the thymic and the peripheral blood repertoires. According to the related research, thymic TCR repertoires were highly overlapping among unrelated individuals. The study described the TCR alpha and beta repertoires in about eight infant thymus samples and a handful of matching peripheral blood samples. Donor ages ranging from about 7 to 250 days were recorded, and a handful of male and two female infants were included in the cohort. Thymocytes were freed from the tissue by mechanical means and kept at -70 degrees C as pellets of roughly 8.5-30 million cells. Genomic DNA was extracted from frozen cell pellets with a QIAsymphony instrument. The immunoSEQ multiplex PCR assay was used to amplify the TCRB and TCRAD loci from a standardized quantity of quality-controlled genomic DNA. Amplicons spanned the V(D)J region at a length sufficient to cover the CDR3 and identify V and J genes. The amplicons were sequenced on an Illumina platform via the commercial immunoSEQ service. Primer bias and sequencing errors were corrected using previously described methods, and TCRAD and TCRB definitions followed the IMGT database. Repertoires were analysed with immunoSEQ Analyzer 3.0 and VDJTools, covering basic statistics, V/J segment usage, diversity estimates, rarefaction and pairwise overlap. Diversity was estimated using the Chao1, ChaoE, Efron-Thisted, Shannon and inverse Simpson indices, and was also estimated on datasets down-sampled to the size of the smallest sample. Repertoire overlap was determined by strict matching of CDR3 nucleotide sequence, V gene and J gene, and Jaccard-based multidimensional scaling clustering was applied. On average, roughly 810,000 unique TCRB clonotypes were obtained from thymus samples, compared with about 84,000 from blood samples.

Sequencing was performed on thymocytes. This chain joins TRBV27 to TRBJ1-5; 8 nucleotides in the junction match TRBD1. The receptor's source is a boy younger than two with a congenital heart defect. Donor details come from another sample of the same person, matched by shared clones. The CDR3 amino acid sequence is: CASTAGGLAGNQPQHF. The bases are TGTGCCAGCACCGCAGGGGGCCTGGCGGGCAATCAGCCCCAGCATTTT.